Below, 2 T cell receptor beta chains from the same sample are listed, as sequenced in a study of CD8 T cells in ankylosing spondylitis (dated by TCRdb to the late 2010s). Receptor amplification or capture employed 5' RACE. Sequencing relied on an Illumina HiSeq 2500. TCRdb passed the public sequencing reads through fastp at Q25 and MiXCR, retaining productive beta sequences. Every distinct CDR3 protein forms one entry, paired with its most common genes and DNA. This sample gives over 150,000 distinct CDR3 sequences in total; over 10% of them show up just once. The ten largest account for about 15% of the sample. Material: blood, either unsorted or a sorted T cell fraction (not recorded which). The receptors were sampled from a male donor with ankylosing spondylitis or in good health (not recorded which).

This rearrangement joins TRBV6-5 to TRBJ2-7; D gene ambiguous. Germline loops: CDR1 MNHEY, CDR2 SVGAGI. Between the trimmed V and J ends, which lost 0 bases and 5 bases, there was a span of 5 bases. This CDR3 spans 12 amino acids. CDR3 in DNA: TGTGCCAGCAGTTACTCGAGAGACGAGCAGTACTTC. Encoded protein: CASSYSRDEQYF.

This clonotype was seen a handful of times. The chain has TRBV29-1 and TRBJ2-7, with 9 bases lining up with TRBD1. The junction had 3 bases not matched to a gene; V was cut back by 0 bases and J by 3 bases. Germline V CDR1 and CDR2: SQVTM, ANQGSEA. The CDR3 runs 14 residues. The CDR3 region has the DNA TGCAGCGTTGAAGAGGGACAGGGCCTCTACGAGCAGTACTTC. Its translation: CSVEEGQGLYEQYF.